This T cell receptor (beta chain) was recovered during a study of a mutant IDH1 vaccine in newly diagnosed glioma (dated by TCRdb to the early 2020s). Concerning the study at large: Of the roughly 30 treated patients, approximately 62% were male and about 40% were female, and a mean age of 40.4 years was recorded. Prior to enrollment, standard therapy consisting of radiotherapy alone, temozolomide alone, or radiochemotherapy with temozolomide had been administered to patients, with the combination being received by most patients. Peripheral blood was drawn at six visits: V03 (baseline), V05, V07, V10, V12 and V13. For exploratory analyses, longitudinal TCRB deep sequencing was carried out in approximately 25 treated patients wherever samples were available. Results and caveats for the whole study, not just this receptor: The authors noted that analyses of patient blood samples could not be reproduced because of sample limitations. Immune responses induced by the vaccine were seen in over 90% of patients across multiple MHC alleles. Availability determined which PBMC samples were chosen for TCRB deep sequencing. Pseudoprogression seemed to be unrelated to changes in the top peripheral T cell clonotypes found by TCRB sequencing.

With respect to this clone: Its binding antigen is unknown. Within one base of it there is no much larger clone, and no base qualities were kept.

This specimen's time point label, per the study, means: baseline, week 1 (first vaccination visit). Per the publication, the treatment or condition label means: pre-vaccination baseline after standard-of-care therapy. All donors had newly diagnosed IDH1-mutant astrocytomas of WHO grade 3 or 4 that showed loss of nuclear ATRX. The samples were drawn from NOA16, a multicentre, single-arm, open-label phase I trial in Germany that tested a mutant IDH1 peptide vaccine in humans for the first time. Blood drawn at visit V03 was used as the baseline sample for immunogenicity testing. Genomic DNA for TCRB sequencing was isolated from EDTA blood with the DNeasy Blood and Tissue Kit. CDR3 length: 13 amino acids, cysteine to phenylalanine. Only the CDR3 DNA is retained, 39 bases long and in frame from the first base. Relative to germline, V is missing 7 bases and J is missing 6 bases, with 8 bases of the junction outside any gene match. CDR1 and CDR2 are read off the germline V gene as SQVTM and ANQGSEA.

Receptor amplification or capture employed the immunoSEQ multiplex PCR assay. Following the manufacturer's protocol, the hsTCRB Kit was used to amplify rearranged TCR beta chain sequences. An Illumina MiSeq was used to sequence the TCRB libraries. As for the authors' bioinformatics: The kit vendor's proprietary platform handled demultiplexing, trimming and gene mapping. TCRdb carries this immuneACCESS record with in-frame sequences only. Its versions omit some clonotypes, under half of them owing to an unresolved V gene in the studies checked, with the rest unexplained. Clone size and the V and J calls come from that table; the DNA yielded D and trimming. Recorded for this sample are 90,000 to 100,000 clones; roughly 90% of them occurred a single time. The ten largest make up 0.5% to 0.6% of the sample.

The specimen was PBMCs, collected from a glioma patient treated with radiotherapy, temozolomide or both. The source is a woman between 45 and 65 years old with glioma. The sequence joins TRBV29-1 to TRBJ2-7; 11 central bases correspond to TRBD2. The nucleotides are TGCAGCGCACTAGCGGGAGTAAGGGGCGAGCAGTACTTC. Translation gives CSALAGVRGEQYF.